The 11 T cell receptor beta chains below were found in one sample sequenced in a study of cytomegalovirus exposure and HLA in healthy donors. PCR involved 60 Vbeta and 13 Jbeta primers. Produced via immunoSEQ multiplex PCR; TCRdb's table is partial and in-frame only. The data contain some 180,000 clones, around 83% of them singletons. Sequencing was done on a sample of PBMCs. These receptors all come from a girl aged 2 to 9 in good health and CMV-seropositive.

The chain joins TRBV9 to TRBJ2-1; 13 bases match TRBD2. Germline V lookup: CDR1 SGDLS, CDR2 YYNGEE. The CDR3 is 19 amino acids. After removal of 3 bases from V and 3 bases from J, the junction contained 12 bases not matched to a gene. The CDR3 sequence is CASSDRTSGGPASYNEQFF. CDR3 DNA sequence: TGTGCCAGCAGCGACCGGACTAGCGGGGGACCTGCCAGCTACAATGAGCAGTTCTTC.

V and J are TRBV28 and TRBJ2-7; 8 bases fit TRBD1. Unmatched junction bases numbered 6, after V lost 5 bases and J lost 12 bases. The germline gives CDR1 MDHEN, CDR2 SYDVKM. This CDR3 contains 11 residues. CDR3 sequence: CASSNRQGMYF. DNA for the CDR3: TGTGCCAGCAGTAACAGACAGGGGATGTACTTC.

The chain carries TRBV10-3 and TRBJ1-4; 8 nucleotides line up with TRBD1. V shed 11 bases, J shed 7 bases, and the junction held 9 bases outside the gene matches. Germline V gene lookup returns CDR1 ENHRY and CDR2 SYGVKD. This CDR3 is built from 13 residues. CDR3 sequence reads: CASSDRAGEKLFF. CDR3 nucleotides: TGTGCCTCCTCGGACAGGGCGGGTGAAAAACTGTTTTTT.

V and J are TRBV9 and TRBJ1-1; D is unresolved. The CDR3 runs to 14 residues. V was trimmed by 0 bases and J by 1 base, leaving 7 bases between them. Germline values: CDR1 SGDLS, CDR2 YYNGEE. CDR3 DNA: TGTGCCAGCAGCGTAGCATCCGGGAACACTGAAGCTTTCTTT. It codes for CASSVASGNTEAFF.

The rearrangement joins TRBV19 to TRBJ2-7; TRBD2 matches 7 bases. Germline lookup yields CDR1 LNHDA and CDR2 SQIVND (reference sequence). CDR3 length: 15 residues. Trimming at V came to 3 bases and at J to 5 bases, leaving 10 bases not matched to a gene. DNA of the CDR3: TGTGCCAGTAGTATTGGGGGAGGGACGGGGAACGAGCAGTACTTC. This encodes CASSIGGGTGNEQYF.

J is TRBJ2-7 and V is TRBV28, with D unresolved. The V end was cut by 2 bases, the J end by 0 bases, with 14 bases between. The CDR3 runs 16 residues. The germline gives CDR1 MDHEN, CDR2 SYDVKM. The CDR3 DNA sequence: TGTGCCAGCAGTTTACTAGGTAACTCCGCCTCCTACGAGCAGTACTTC. Translating it yields CASSLLGNSASYEQYF.

This clone showed up just a few times. The chain links TRBV10-1 to TRBJ2-3, with 8 positions matching TRBD2. Germline loops: CDR1 WNHNN, CDR2 SYGVQD (reference sequence). The CDR3 consists of 15 residues. Trimming cost V 3 bases and J 2 bases; bases outside gene matches: 4. The CDR3 sequence: CASSEGTRHTDTQYF. The CDR3 nucleotides read TGCGCCAGCAGTGAAGGGACTAGACACACAGATACGCAGTATTTT.

The chain links TRBV7-3 to TRBJ2-5, with 10 bases fitting TRBD2. The CDR3 loop spans 18 amino acids. Germline V lookup: CDR1 SGHTA, CDR2 FQGTGA. V shed 2 bases, J shed 1 base, and the junction held 10 bases outside the gene matches. CDR3 amino acids: CASSLGLAAYTFQETQYF. Here the CDR3 DNA reads TGTGCCAGCAGCTTAGGACTAGCGGCCTACACCTTCCAAGAGACCCAGTACTTC.

The chain links TRBV30 to TRBJ2-1, with TRBD1 matching 7 bases. The junction had 9 bases not matched to a gene; V was cut back by 0 bases and J by 7 bases. This CDR3 contains 15 residues. Germline CDR1 and CDR2: GTSNPN and SVGIG (reference sequence). This CDR3 is CAWSVMSGGRNEQFF. The CDR3 coding sequence is TGTGCCTGGAGTGTTATGTCAGGGGGTAGGAATGAGCAGTTCTTC.

The chain combines TRBV2 with TRBJ1-5; 10 bases fit TRBD1. The germline V gene has CDR1 SNHLY and CDR2 FYNNEI. The CDR3 has 19 amino acids. V shed 4 bases and J 1 base; nucleotides not matched to a gene: 13. CDR3 bases: TGTGCCAGCAGTGCTAGGGACAGGGGAGGGGTTTCGAGCAATCAGCCCCAGCATTTT. Translating it yields CASSARDRGGVSSNQPQHF.

This chain connects TRBV5-6 to TRBJ1-1; no clear D gene. Deletions cut 2 bases from V and 2 bases from J, with 22 bases between. Germline V gives CDR1 SGHDT, CDR2 YYEEEE. There are 18 residues in the CDR3. The DNA of the CDR3 is TGTGCCAGCAGCTTTGCGGGTCGGGTTGCGGGGAGCAACACTGAAGCTTTCTTT. It encodes CASSFAGRVAGSNTEAFF.